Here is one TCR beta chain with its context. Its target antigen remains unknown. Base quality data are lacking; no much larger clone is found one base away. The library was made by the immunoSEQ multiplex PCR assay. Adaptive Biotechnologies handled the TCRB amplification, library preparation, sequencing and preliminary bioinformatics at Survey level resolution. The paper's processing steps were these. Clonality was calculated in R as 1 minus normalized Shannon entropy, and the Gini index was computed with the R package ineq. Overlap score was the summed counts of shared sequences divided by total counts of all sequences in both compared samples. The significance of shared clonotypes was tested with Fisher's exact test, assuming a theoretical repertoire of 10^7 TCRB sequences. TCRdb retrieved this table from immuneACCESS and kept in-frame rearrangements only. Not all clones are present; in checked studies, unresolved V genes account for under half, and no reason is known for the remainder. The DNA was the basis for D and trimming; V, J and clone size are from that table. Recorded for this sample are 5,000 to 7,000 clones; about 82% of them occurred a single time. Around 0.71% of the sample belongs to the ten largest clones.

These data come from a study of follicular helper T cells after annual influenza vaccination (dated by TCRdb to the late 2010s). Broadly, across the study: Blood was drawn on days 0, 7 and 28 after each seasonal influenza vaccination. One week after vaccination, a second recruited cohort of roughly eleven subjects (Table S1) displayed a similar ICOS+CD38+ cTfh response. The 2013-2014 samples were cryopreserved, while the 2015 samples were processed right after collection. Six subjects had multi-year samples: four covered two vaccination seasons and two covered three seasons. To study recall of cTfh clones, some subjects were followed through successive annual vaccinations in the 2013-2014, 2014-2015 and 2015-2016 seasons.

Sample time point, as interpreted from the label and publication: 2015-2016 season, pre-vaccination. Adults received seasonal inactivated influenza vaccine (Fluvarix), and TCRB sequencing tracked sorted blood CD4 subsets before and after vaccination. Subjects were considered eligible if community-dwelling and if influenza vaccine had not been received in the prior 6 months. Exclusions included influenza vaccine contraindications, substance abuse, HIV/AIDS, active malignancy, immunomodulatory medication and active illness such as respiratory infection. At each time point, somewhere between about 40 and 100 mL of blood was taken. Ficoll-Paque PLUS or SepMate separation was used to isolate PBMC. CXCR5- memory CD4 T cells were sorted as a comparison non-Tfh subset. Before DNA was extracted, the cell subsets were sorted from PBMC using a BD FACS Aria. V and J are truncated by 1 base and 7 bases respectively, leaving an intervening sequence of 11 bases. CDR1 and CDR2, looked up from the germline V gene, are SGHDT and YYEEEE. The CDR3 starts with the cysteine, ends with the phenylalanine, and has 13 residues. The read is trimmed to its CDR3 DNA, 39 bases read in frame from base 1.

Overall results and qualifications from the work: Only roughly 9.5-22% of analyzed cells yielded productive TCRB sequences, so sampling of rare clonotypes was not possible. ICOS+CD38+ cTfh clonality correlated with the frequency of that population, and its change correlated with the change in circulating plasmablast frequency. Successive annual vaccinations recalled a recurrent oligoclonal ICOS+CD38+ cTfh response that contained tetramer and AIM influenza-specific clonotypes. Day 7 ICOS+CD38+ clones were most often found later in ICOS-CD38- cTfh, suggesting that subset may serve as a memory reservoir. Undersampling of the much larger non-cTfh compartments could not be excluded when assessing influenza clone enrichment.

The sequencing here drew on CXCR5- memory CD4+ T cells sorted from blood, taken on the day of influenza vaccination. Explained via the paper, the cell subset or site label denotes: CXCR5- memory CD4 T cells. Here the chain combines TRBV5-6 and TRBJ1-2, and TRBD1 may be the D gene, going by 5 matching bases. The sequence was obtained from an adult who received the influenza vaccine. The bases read TGTGCCAGCAGCTTGATCAGGGCCGGTGGCTACACCTTC. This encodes CASSLIRAGGYTF.